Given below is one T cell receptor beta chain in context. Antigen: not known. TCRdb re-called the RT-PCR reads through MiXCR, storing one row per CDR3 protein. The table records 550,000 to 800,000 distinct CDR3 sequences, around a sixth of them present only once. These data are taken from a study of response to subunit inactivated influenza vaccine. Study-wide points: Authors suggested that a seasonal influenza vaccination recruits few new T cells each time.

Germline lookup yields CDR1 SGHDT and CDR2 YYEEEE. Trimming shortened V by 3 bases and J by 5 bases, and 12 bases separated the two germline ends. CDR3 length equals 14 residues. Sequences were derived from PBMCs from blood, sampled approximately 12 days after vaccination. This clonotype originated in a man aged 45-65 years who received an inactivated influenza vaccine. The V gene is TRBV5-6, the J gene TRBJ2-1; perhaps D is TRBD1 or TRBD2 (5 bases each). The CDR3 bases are TGTGCCAGCAGCTCCGGGACGATTAACAATGAGCAGTTCTTC. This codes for CASSSGTINNEQFF. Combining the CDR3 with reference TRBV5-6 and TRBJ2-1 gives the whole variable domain DAGVTQSPTHLIKTRGQQVTLRCSPKSGHDTVSWYQQALGQGPQFIFQYYEEEERQRGNFPDRFSGHQFPNYSSELNVNALLLGDSALYLCASSSGTINNEQFFGPGTRLTVL.